These T cell receptor beta chains were read from a single sample in a study of CD8 T cells in Susac syndrome. Each CDR3 protein gets one entry after TCRdb re-called the immunoSEQ multiplex PCR reads with MiXCR. The data contain 150,000 to 200,000 distinct CDR3 sequences, 75% to 95% of them singletons. Sample: CD4+ T cells from PBMCs. These receptors all come from a human donor with Susac syndrome. CDR3s include the opening cysteine and the closing phenylalanine or tryptophan. The D gene is left open where the match is weak. Size is omitted from some rows. Given values are once, few, many or a class for expanded clones.

cdr3_aa cdr3_nt clone_size j_call d_call v_call
CASSLRFETQYF TGTGCCAGCAGCTTAAGGTTCGAGACCCAGTACTTC NA TRBJ2-5 NA TRBV7-2
CASSLDKGDYGYTF TGTGCCAGCAGCTTAGATAAAGGGGACTATGGCTACACCTTC NA TRBJ1-2 NA TRBV11-2
CASSRGQGYHEQYF TGTGCCAGCAGCAGGGGACAGGGGTACCACGAGCAGTACTTC NA TRBJ2-7 TRBD1 TRBV7-6
CASSLELAGSHLGGGSYNEQFF TGTGCCAGCAGTTTAGAACTAGCGGGGAGCCACCTGGGGGGAGGGTCCTACAATGAGCAGTTCTTC NA TRBJ2-1 TRBD2 TRBV12-3/TRBV12-4
CASRSQGASETQYF TGTGCCAGCAGATCCCAGGGGGCGTCAGAGACCCAGTACTTC once TRBJ2-5 TRBD1 TRBV27
CASSSGVLAGGRYEQYF TGTGCCAGCAGCTCTGGTGTGCTAGCGGGAGGGCGGTACGAGCAGTACTTC few TRBJ2-7 TRBD2 TRBV11-2
CAIVGQGNSPPSGANVLTF TGTGCCATCGTAGGACAGGGAAATTCTCCTCCCTCTGGGGCCAACGTCCTGACTTTC NA TRBJ2-6 TRBD1 TRBV25-1
CASNLGKGLRSPQHF TGCGCCAGCAACCTCGGAAAGGGCTTGAGATCGCCCCAGCATTTT NA TRBJ1-5 NA TRBV5-1
CASSQVRQGGQPQHF TGCGCCAGCAGCCAAGTCCGGCAGGGAGGTCAGCCCCAGCATTTT NA TRBJ1-5 NA TRBV4-1
CASSFSQFTDTQYF TGTGCCAGCAGTTTCTCACAGTTCACAGATACGCAGTATTTT NA TRBJ2-3 NA TRBV28
CASSETRGLETQYF TGTGCCAGCAGTGAGACACGGGGGCTCGAGACCCAGTACTTC NA TRBJ2-5 NA TRBV6-1
CASSSGTGVIETQYF TGTGCCAGCAGTTCCGGGACAGGCGTCATTGAGACCCAGTACTTC once TRBJ2-5 TRBD1 TRBV6-1
CASSPAQVSTDTQYF TGTGCCAGCAGCCCGGCTCAGGTTAGCACAGATACGCAGTATTTT NA TRBJ2-3 NA TRBV5-4
CASSLGAAYTGELFF TGCGCCAGCAGCTTGGGGGCAGCCTACACCGGGGAGCTGTTTTTT NA TRBJ2-2 NA TRBV5-1
CASSQGGRYNEQFF TGTGCCAGCAGCCAAGGAGGACGATACAATGAGCAGTTCTTC NA TRBJ2-1 NA TRBV3-1
CASSTGQGNTIYF TGCGCCAGCAGTACGGGACAGGGAAACACCATATATTTT once TRBJ1-3 TRBD1 TRBV5-1
CASNRGNSGANVLTF TGTGCCAGCAACCGGGGAAACTCTGGGGCCAACGTCCTGACTTTC NA TRBJ2-6 NA TRBV5-4
CASSESGTRGETQYF TGCGCCAGCAGTGAGTCTGGGACTAGGGGCGAGACCCAGTACTTC NA TRBJ2-5 TRBD2 TRBV10-1
CSASRQVSNQPQHF TGCAGTGCTAGTCGGCAGGTGAGCAATCAGCCCCAGCATTTT NA TRBJ1-5 NA TRBV20-1
CASSYSGTQTEAFF TGTGCCAGCAGTTACTCGGGGACACAAACTGAAGCTTTCTTT NA TRBJ1-1 NA TRBV6-6
CASSPRSRDTEAFF TGTGCCAGCAGCCCCCGCTCACGGGACACTGAAGCTTTCTTT NA TRBJ1-1 NA TRBV7-2
CASSLAQGFWHHF TGTGCCAGCAGTTTAGCGCAGGGTTTTTGGCACCATTTT NA TRBJ1-5 NA TRBV12-3/TRBV12-4
CASSFGGTQYNEQFF TGTGCCAGCAGCTTCGGGGGGACCCAATACAATGAGCAGTTCTTC NA TRBJ2-1 TRBD2 TRBV7-9
CASIGVEQFF TGTGCCAGCATTGGCGTGGAGCAGTTCTTC NA TRBJ2-1 NA TRBV6-1